The clone carrying this T cell receptor beta chain was picked up one time. Its specificity is not known. The data derive from a study of shared clonotypes between healthy human individuals. The overall study: Per-donor plates numbered three CD4 naive, three CD4 memory, two CD8 naive and one CD8 memory. General study results and limits: The study sampled only blood, and tissue repertoires likely differ. Non-shared clonotypes were found to have lower generation probabilities than the clonotypes that were shared by all four of the sorted-subset donors.

The V gene lost 5 bases and the J gene lost 3 bases, with 17 bases spanning the gap. The germline CDR1 and CDR2 sequences are SGHDN and FVKESK. The CDR3 is made up of 15 amino acids. Per the authors' pipeline: Junction-only sequences produced by ImmunoSEQ had no quality scores, so filtering differed. TCRdb's copy holds only in-frame clones and misses some; the assay was immunoSEQ multiplex PCR. The V and J calls and clone size were taken over from that table, and D and trimming were inferred from the DNA. The data contain some 2,000,000 clones, about 94% of them seen just once; the ten biggest clones take up 0.85% to 1.3%. Naive-designated CD8 cells lacked CD45RO, were positively enriched for CCR7, and omitted terminally differentiated effector memory CD45RA+ cells.

Sequences were obtained from naive CD8+ T cells sorted from blood. The genes are TRBV14 and TRBJ2-7; perhaps TRBD2 as D (6 bases). The clonotype was recovered from a man between 18 and 29 years old in good health. CDR3 sequence: CASSAPGAGDYEQYF. The CDR3 nucleotides are TGTGCCAGCAGCGCTCCCGGAGCGGGCGACTACGAGCAGTACTTC.